Listed here are 23 T cell receptor beta chains from one sample, sequenced in a study of blood T cell repertoires in COVID-19. Profiling relied on immunoSEQ multiplex PCR, and the TCRdb table lists in-frame clones only, not all of them. The data show 300,000 to 350,000 clones, more than 75% seen once. Sequencing was carried out using peripheral blood. The receptor source for this set is a woman between 18 and 30 years old who had recovered from COVID-19.

The CDR3 DNA reads as TGTGCCAGCAGCTTAGTTTCCCGTCTGTTCTTC. Translating gives CASSLVSRLFF. The chain has TRBV7-9 and TRBJ2-1; D ambiguous. The CDR3 covers 11 residues. The V gene lost 1 base and the J gene lost 15 bases, with 10 bases spanning the gap. CDR1 is SEHNR, CDR2 FQNEAQ, per germline (reference sequence). The whole variable domain, filled in from reference TRBV7-9 and TRBJ2-1, reads DTGVSQNPRHKITKRGQNVTFRCDPISEHNRLYWYRQTLGQGPEFLTYFQNEAQLEKSRLLSDRFSAERPKGSFSTLEIQRTEQGDSAMYLCASSLVSRLFFGPGTRLTVL.

The chain has TRBV19 and TRBJ2-5; TRBD2 agrees at 8 bases. The CDR3 runs to 14 residues. With V trimmed by 7 bases and J by 2 bases, 6 bases remained unmatched. Per germline, CDR1 LNHDA and CDR2 SQIVND (reference sequence). For the CDR3, the DNA is TGTGCCAGTATGCCGGGACTAGGACAAGAGACCCAGTACTTC. This codes for CASMPGLGQETQYF.

This chain uses TRBV6-4 with TRBJ2-1; D is possibly TRBD1 (6 bases). V lost 2 bases and J lost 7, with 15 bases in between. Germline CDR1 is MRHNA and CDR2 is SNTAGT. CDR3 length equals 15 residues. Here the CDR3 reads CASSDHGQLGNEQFF. In nucleotides, the CDR3 is TGTGCCAGCAGTGACCATGGACAGCTAGGGAATGAGCAGTTCTTC.

V and J are TRBV6-5 and TRBJ1-6; no definite D call. The ends were cut back, 7 bases at V and 9 bases at J, with 16 bases in the middle. Germline CDR1 and CDR2: MNHEY and SVGAGI. This CDR3 has 14 amino acids. The CDR3, as DNA: TGTGCCAGCACCCTGGGAGGCTGGAGTTCACCCCTCCACTTT. It translates to CASTLGGWSSPLHF.

The rearrangement joins TRBV19 to TRBJ1-2; a possible D gene is TRBD1 (6 bases). V dropped 2 bases and J dropped 1 base, with 11 bases sitting between them. CDR1 LNHDA and CDR2 SQIVND come from the germline V gene (reference sequence). The CDR3 sequence is 15 residues long. CDR3 residues: CASSIRGQHNYGYTF. The CDR3, as DNA: TGTGCCAGTAGTATAAGGGGACAACATAACTATGGCTACACCTTC.

Details on this clone: The same CDR3 arises from other DNA sequences in this sample as well. The V and J genes are TRBV24-1 and TRBJ1-1; D unresolved. The V gene lost 11 bases and the J gene lost 0 bases, with 21 bases spanning the gap. Per the germline V gene, CDR1 is KGHDR and CDR2 is SFDVKD. This CDR3 has 16 residues. The CDR3 nucleotides read TGTGCCATCCCGAGCGGACGGATAGAACTGAACACTGAAGCTTTCTTT. The encoded protein is CAIPSGRIELNTEAFF.

This chain links TRBV6-5 with TRBJ1-4, with 7 bases lining up with TRBD1. After removal of 6 bases from V and 2 bases from J, the junction contained 6 bases not matched to a gene. The CDR3 sequence is 15 residues long. The germline V gene encodes CDR1 MNHEY and CDR2 SVGAGI. CDR3: CASRKTQGTNEKLFF. As DNA, the CDR3 is TGTGCCAGCAGGAAAACACAGGGGACTAATGAAAAACTGTTTTTT.

The chain is built from TRBV3-1 (or the pseudogene TRBV3-2) and TRBJ1-4, with unresolved D. Germline-derived CDR1 and CDR2 are LGHDT and YNNKEL (reference sequence). This CDR3 has 14 amino acids. The V gene lost 5 bases and the J gene lost 7 bases, with 14 bases spanning the gap. CDR3 sequence (DNA): TGTGCCAGCAGCTATCCCGGGAAGGCTGAAAAACTGTTTTTT. It yields the protein CASSYPGKAEKLFF.

This chain uses TRBV6-5 with TRBJ1-5; possible D gene TRBD1, 5 bases. Germline-derived CDR1 and CDR2 are MNHEY and SVGAGI. The CDR3 has 14 residues. V was shortened by 0 bases and J by 7 bases, with 10 bases between the two germline ends. CDR3 residues: CASSYSRGVQPQHF. CDR3 sequence (DNA): TGTGCCAGCAGTTACTCTCGGGGGGTGCAGCCCCAGCATTTT.

This chain connects TRBV15 to TRBJ2-1, with 8 bases aligning to TRBD2. Germline V lookup: CDR1 LNHNV, CDR2 YYDKDF (reference sequence). The CDR3 totals 13 residues. The ends lost 6 bases at V and 8 bases at J; junction bases unmatched: 6. The CDR3 loop reads CATRPGGWHEQFF. CDR3 in DNA: TGTGCCACCAGACCGGGGGGGTGGCATGAGCAGTTCTTC.

This chain connects TRBV7-9 to TRBJ2-3, with D maybe TRBD1 (5 bases). The CDR3 is 15 amino acids. Per germline, CDR1 SEHNR and CDR2 FQNEAQ (reference sequence). Trimming took off 2 bases at V and 4 bases at J, with 13 bases between the two ends. The CDR3 DNA follows: TGTGCCAGCAGCTTAATGGGGCAGGGTGCAGATACGCAGTATTTT. This encodes CASSLMGQGADTQYF. Full variable domain (remainder filled in from reference TRBV7-9 and TRBJ2-3): DTGVSQNPRHKITKRGQNVTFRCDPISEHNRLYWYRQTLGQGPEFLTYFQNEAQLEKSRLLSDRFSAERPKGSFSTLEIQRTEQGDSAMYLCASSLMGQGADTQYFGPGTRLTVL.

The V and J genes are TRBV7-9 and TRBJ2-1; 8 bases map to TRBD2. This CDR3 is built from 15 residues. Per the germline V gene, CDR1 is SEHNR and CDR2 is FQNEAQ (reference sequence). V lost 5 bases, J lost 5 bases, and 8 bases stayed unmatched. The CDR3 is CASSTRGGTDNEQFF. The CDR3 nucleotides are TGTGCCAGCAGCACCCGGGGGGGGACGGACAATGAGCAGTTCTTC. The full variable domain, completed using reference TRBV7-9 and TRBJ2-1, is DTGVSQNPRHKITKRGQNVTFRCDPISEHNRLYWYRQTLGQGPEFLTYFQNEAQLEKSRLLSDRFSAERPKGSFSTLEIQRTEQGDSAMYLCASSTRGGTDNEQFFGPGTRLTVL.

Only a few counts were recorded for this clone. This chain links TRBV5-4 with TRBJ2-2; 10 nucleotides align to TRBD2. The CDR3 totals 14 residues. V gave up 5 bases and J gave up 9 bases; unmatched junction bases: 7. Germline CDR1 and CDR2: SGHNT and YYREEE (reference sequence). In DNA form, the CDR3 reads TGTGCCAGCAGAGGGACTAGCGACCACCGGGAGCTGTTTTTT. Amino acid sequence: CASRGTSDHRELFF.

The chain combines TRBV6-2 or TRBV6-3 with TRBJ1-2; D is unclear. This CDR3 spans 18 amino acids. The germline CDR1 and CDR2 sequences are MNHEY and SVGEGT. The ends were cut back, 2 bases at V and 0 bases at J, with 19 bases in the middle. The CDR3 nucleotides read TGTGCCAGCAGTTACATTGGCAGCGAGCTAAACGCTAACTATGGCTACACCTTC. Amino acids: CASSYIGSELNANYGYTF.

The V call is TRBV11-3, the J call TRBJ1-1; D may be TRBD1 (6 bases). The CDR3 contains 14 residues. Germline V gene sequence: CDR1 SGHNT, CDR2 YENEEA. Deletions cut 5 bases from V and 4 bases from J, with 14 bases between. CDR3 DNA sequence: TGTGCCAGCAGCCCCGAGACAGGACCCACTGAAGCTTTCTTT. Translating gives CASSPETGPTEAFF. The variable domain in full, with the rest retrieved from reference TRBV11-3 and TRBJ1-1, is EAGVVQSPRYKIIEKKQPVAFWCNPISGHNTLYWYLQNLGQGPELLIRYENEEAVDDSQLPKDRFSAERLKGVDSTLKIQPAELGDSAVYLCASSPETGPTEAFFGQGTRLTVV.

Of note for this clone: Relative to the germline gene, one junction end is altered; a read error may explain this. The J gene is TRBJ1-2, the V gene TRBV7-9; D gene ambiguous. The CDR3 runs 16 residues. Germline V gene sequence: CDR1 SEHNR, CDR2 FQNEAQ (reference sequence). DNA for the CDR3: TGTGCCAGCACCTTAGGCCGAAGTCCCCTTAGAGATGGCTACACCTTC. It encodes CASTLGRSPLRDGYTF.

This clone was seen a single time. The gene calls are TRBV9 and TRBJ2-3, with 11 bases that match TRBD2. With V trimmed by 3 bases and J by 2 bases, 5 bases remained unmatched. The CDR3 covers 16 residues. Germline lookup yields CDR1 SGDLS and CDR2 YYNGEE. Here the CDR3 DNA reads TGTGCCAGCAGCGAGGGGACTAGCGGCTTCACAGATACGCAGTATTTT. Encoded protein: CASSEGTSGFTDTQYF.

This chain joins TRBV6-1 and TRBJ2-3; TRBD2 agrees at 8 bases. Germline-derived CDR1 and CDR2 are MNHNS and SASEGT. CDR3 length equals 16 residues. V was pared by 4 bases and J by 2 bases, with 8 bases of the junction left unmatched. The CDR3 region is CASSAPGRAPTDTQYF. Written as DNA, the CDR3 is TGTGCCAGCAGTGCCCCCGGGAGGGCCCCCACAGATACGCAGTATTTT.

The chain has TRBV21-1 and TRBJ1-2; the D call in the table, TRBD1, was not verified against the DNA. TRBV21-1 is deemed a pseudogene. The CDR3 spans 14 residues. This CDR3 reads CASSKVTRRYGYTF. In DNA form, the CDR3 reads TGTGCCAGCAGCAAAGTGACACGCCGCTATGGCTACACCTTC.

The rearrangement joins TRBV27 to TRBJ2-7; TRBD1 agrees at 7 bases. V was pared by 4 bases and J by 2 bases, with 11 bases of the junction left unmatched. This CDR3 is 16 amino acids long. CDR1 is MNHEY, CDR2 SMNVEV, per germline (reference sequence). CDR3 bases: TGTGCCAGCAGTTCGCTTTCCGGACAGGCCCCCTACGAGCAGTACGTC. Translating it yields CASSSLSGQAPYEQYV.

The rearrangement uses TRBV27 and TRBJ1-4; D may be TRBD1 (6 bases). This CDR3 is 16 amino acids long. Germline loops: CDR1 MNHEY, CDR2 SMNVEV (reference sequence). Between the trimmed V and J ends, which lost 0 bases and 8 bases, there was a span of 16 bases. CDR3 sequence reads: CASSLSRTVSPEKLFF. The CDR3 region has the DNA TGTGCCAGCAGTTTATCGAGGACAGTCTCCCCCGAAAAACTGTTTTTT. The full variable domain, in which reference TRBV27 and TRBJ1-4 provide the parts outside the CDR3, is EAQVTQNPRYLITVTGKKLTVTCSQNMNHEYMSWYRQDPGLGLRQIYYSMNVEVTDKGDVPEGYKVSRKEKRNFPLILESPSPNQTSLYFCASSLSRTVSPEKLFFGSGTQLSVL.

This chain links TRBV10-3 with TRBJ2-1, with D unresolved. Germline V gene data show CDR1 as ENHRY and CDR2 as SYGVKD. This CDR3 comprises 16 residues. Trimming pared 1 base from V and 5 bases from J, leaving 15 bases between. CDR3 in amino acids: CAISEFGRSTNNEQFF. In nucleotides, the CDR3 is TGTGCCATCAGTGAGTTCGGCCGGAGCACCAACAATGAGCAGTTCTTC.

This rearrangement joins TRBV3-1 (or the pseudogene TRBV3-2) to TRBJ2-3, with 7 bases aligning to TRBD2. This CDR3 comprises 16 residues. With 0 bases clipped from V and 2 bases from J, the junction kept 5 bases outside the gene matches. In germline, CDR1 is LGHDT, CDR2 YNNKEL (reference sequence). This CDR3 is CASSQDSAGLTDTQYF. CDR3 in DNA: TGTGCCAGCAGCCAAGATTCAGCGGGGCTCACAGATACGCAGTATTTT.